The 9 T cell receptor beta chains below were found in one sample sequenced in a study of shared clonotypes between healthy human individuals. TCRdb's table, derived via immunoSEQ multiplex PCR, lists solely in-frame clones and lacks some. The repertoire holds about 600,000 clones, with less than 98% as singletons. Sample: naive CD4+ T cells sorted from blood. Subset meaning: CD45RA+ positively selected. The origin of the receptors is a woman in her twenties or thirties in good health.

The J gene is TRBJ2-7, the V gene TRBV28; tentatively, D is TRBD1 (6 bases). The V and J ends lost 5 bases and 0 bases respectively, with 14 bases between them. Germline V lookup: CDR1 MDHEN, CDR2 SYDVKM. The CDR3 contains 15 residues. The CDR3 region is CASSGRGQSSYEQYF. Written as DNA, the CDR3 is TGTGCCAGCAGTGGGCGCGGACAGTCCTCCTACGAGCAGTACTTC.

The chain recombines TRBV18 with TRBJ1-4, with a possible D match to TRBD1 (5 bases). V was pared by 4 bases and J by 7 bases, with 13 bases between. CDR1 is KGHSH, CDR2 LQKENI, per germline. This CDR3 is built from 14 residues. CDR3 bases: TGTGCCAGCTCACTCTGGGACGGGGTTGAAAAACTGTTTTTT. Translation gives CASSLWDGVEKLFF.

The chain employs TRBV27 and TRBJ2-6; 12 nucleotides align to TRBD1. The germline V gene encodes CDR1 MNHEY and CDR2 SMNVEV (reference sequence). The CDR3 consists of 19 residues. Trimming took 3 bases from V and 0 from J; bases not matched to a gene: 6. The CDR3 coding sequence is TGTGCCAGCAGTTTCCGGGACAGGGGGCTTTACTCTGGGGCCAACGTCCTGACTTTC. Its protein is CASSFRDRGLYSGANVLTF.

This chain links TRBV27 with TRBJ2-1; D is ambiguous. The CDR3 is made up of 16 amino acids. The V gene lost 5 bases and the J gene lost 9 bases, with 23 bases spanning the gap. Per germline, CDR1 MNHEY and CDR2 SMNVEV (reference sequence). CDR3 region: CASSPFSYPNNGEQFF. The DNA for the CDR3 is TGTGCCAGCAGTCCCTTCTCATATCCGAACAATGGTGAGCAGTTCTTC.

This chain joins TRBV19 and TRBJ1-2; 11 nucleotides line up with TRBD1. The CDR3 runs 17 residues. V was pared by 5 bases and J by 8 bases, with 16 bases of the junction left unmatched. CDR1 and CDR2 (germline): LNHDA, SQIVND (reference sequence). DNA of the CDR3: TGTGCCAGTAGTCGACCCACCCCGGGGACAGGGGGGGAAGGCTACACCTTC. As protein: CASSRPTPGTGGEGYTF. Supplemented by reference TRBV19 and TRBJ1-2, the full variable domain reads DGGITQSPKYLFRKEGQNVTLSCEQNLNHDAMYWYRQDPGQGLRLIYYSQIVNDFQKGDIAEGYSVSREKKESFPLTVTSAQKNPTAFYLCASSRPTPGTGGEGYTFGSGTRLTVV.

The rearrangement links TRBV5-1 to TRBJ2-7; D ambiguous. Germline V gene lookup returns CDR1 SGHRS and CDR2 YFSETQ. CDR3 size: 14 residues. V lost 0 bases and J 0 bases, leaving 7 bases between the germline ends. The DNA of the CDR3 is TGCGCCAGCAGCTTGGTTTCCGTCTCCTACGAGCAGTACTTC. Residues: CASSLVSVSYEQYF.

The CDR3 is CASSLGPPGAGGRQETQYF. DNA of the CDR3: TGTGCCAGCAGCTTGGGGCCTCCGGGGGCGGGAGGGCGCCAAGAGACCCAGTACTTC. The V call is TRBV5-6, the J call TRBJ2-5; TRBD2 aligns across 9 bases. Per germline, CDR1 SGHDT and CDR2 YYEEEE. The CDR3 extends over 19 amino acids. V was clipped by 0 bases and J by 1 base; unmatched bases: 13.

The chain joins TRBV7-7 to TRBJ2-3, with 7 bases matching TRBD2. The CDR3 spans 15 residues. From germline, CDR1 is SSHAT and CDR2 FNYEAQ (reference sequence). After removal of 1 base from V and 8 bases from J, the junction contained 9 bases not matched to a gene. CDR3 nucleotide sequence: TGTGCCAGCAGCTTAGGACTAGCTCCAGCGGCTACGCAGTATTTT. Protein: CASSLGLAPAATQYF.

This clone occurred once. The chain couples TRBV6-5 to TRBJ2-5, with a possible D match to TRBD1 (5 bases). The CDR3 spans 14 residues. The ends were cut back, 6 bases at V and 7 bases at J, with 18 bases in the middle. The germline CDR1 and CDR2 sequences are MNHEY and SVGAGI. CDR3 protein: CASRRLELQGTQYF. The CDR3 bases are TGTGCCAGCAGACGCCTGGAGCTCCAGGGGACCCAGTACTTC.